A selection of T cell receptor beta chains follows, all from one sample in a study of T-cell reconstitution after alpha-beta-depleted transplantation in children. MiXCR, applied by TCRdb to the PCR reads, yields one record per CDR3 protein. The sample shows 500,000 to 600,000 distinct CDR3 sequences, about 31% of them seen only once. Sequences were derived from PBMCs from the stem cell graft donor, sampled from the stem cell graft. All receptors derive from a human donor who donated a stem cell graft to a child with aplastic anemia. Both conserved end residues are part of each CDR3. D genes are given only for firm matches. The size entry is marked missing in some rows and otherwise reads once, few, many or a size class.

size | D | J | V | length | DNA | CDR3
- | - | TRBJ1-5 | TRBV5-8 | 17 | TGTGCCAGCAGCCCTCGGCTGGGGGACTATAGCAATCAGCCCCAGCATTTT | CASSPRLGDYSNQPQHF
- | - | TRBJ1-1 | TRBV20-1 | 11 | TGCAGTGCTGTGGCGAACACTGAAGCTTTCTTT | CSAVANTEAFF
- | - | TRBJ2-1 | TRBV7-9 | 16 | TGTGCCAGCAGCTTAGATGCGACGGTCAGGTTAAGTGAGCAGTTCTTC | CASSLDATVRLSEQFF
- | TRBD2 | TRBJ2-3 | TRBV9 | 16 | TGTGCCAGCAGCGTAGTCCCCAGCGGGGCCTCGGATACGCAGTATTTT | CASSVVPSGASDTQYF
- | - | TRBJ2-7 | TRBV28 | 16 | TGTGCCAGCAGTTTAACTAACCCCTGGATCCTCTACGAGCAGTACTTC | CASSLTNPWILYEQYF
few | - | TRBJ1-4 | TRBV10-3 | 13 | TGTGCCATCAGCACAGGGACTAATGAAAAACTGTTTTTT | CAISTGTNEKLFF
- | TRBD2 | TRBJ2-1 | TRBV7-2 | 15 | TGTGCCAGCAGCTTTGCGGGAGCGACCTACAATGAGCAGTTCTTC | CASSFAGATYNEQFF
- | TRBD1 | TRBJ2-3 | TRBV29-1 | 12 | TGCAGCGTTGAAGGATTGGGACAGGAGCAGTATTTT | CSVEGLGQEQYF
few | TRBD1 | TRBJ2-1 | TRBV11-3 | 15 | TGTGCCAGCAGCGGGGCCGGGACAGGCGGCAATGAGCAGTTCTTC | CASSGAGTGGNEQFF
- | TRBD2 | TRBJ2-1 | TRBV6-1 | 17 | TGTGCCAGCAGAAGAGGGACTAGCGGGAGTAGTTTGAATGAGCAGTTCTTC | CASRRGTSGSSLNEQFF
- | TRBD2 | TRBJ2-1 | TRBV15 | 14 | TGTGCCACCAGACCTGTGGCGGGAGAGAATGAGCAGTTCTTC | CATRPVAGENEQFF
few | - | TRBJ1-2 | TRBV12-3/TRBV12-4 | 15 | TGTGCCAGCAGTTTAGGCCCCAGGGACTCCTATGGCTACACCTTC | CASSLGPRDSYGYTF
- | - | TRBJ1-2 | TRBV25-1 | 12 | TGTGCCAGCCAGCGGGGGGCTGCCGGCTACACCTTC | CASQRGAAGYTF
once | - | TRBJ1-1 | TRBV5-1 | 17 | TGCGCCAGCAGCCTAATAAACCAGGGATGGGCAGCCACTGAAGCTTTCTTT | CASSLINQGWAATEAFF
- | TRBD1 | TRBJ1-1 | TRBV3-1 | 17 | TGTGCCAGCAGCCAAGCTCGGGCGACAGGGAAGAACACTGAAGCTTTCTTT | CASSQARATGKNTEAFF
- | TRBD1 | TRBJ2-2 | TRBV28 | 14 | TGTGCCAGCAACAGGGGAGTCGGAACCGGGGAGCTGTTTTTT | CASNRGVGTGELFF
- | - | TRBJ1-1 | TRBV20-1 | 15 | TGCAGTGCTCGACCCCGGACAGCCATGAACACTGAAGCTTTCTTT | CSARPRTAMNTEAFF
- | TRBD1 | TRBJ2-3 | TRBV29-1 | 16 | TGCAGCGCTCGCGGGGGACAGGGGCTTAGCACAGATACGCAGTATTTT | CSARGGQGLSTDTQYF
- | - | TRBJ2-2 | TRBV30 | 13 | TGTGCCTGGAGTGAGGGGGGTACCGGGGAGCTGTTTTTT | CAWSEGGTGELFF
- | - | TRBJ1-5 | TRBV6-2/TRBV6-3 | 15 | TGTGCCAGCAGATCTTTCGACATCGGCAATCAGCCCCAGCATTTT | CASRSFDIGNQPQHF
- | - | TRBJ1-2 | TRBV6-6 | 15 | TGTGCCAGCAGTTTCCGGGGGGGTAGGAACTATGGCTACACCTTC | CASSFRGGRNYGYTF
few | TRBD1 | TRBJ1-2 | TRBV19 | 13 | TGTGCCAGTAGTAACGGACAGGCCCATGGCTACACCTTC | CASSNGQAHGYTF
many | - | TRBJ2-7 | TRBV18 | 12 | TGTGCCAGCTCACCGACAGGCTACGAGCAGTACTTC | CASSPTGYEQYF
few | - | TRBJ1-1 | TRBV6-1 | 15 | TGTGCCAGCAGTGTTACAGGGATCGGTGACACTGAAGCTTTCTTT | CASSVTGIGDTEAFF
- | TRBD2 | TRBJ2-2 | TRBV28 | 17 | TGTGCCAGCACCAGTAGCGGGAGGGCCATACGGGTCGGGGAGCTGTTTTTT | CASTSSGRAIRVGELFF
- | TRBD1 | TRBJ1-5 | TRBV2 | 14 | TGTGCCAGCAGTGGACAGGGCACGACGGAGCCCCAGCATTTT | CASSGQGTTEPQHF
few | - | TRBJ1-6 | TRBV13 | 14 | TGTGCCAGCAGCTTGGGCACAGTTAATTCACCCCTCCACTTT | CASSLGTVNSPLHF
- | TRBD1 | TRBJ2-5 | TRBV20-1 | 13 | TGCAGTGCAAGACAGGGAGCAGGAGAGACCCAGTACTTC | CSARQGAGETQYF
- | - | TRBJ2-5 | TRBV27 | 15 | TGTGCCAGCAGGGAAGTCGATACCCCGCGAGAGACCCAGTACTTC | CASREVDTPRETQYF
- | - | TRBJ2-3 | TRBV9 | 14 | TGTGCCAGCAGCGTAGCCGTGAACCCGGATACGCAGTATTTT | CASSVAVNPDTQYF
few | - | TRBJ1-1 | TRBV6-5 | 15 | TGTGCCAGCAGTAACCCGGGACTCTCGAACACTGAAGCTTTCTTT | CASSNPGLSNTEAFF
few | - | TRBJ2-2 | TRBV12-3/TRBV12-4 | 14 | TGTGCCAGCAGTTTTTATGGTGACACCGGGGAGCTGTTTTTT | CASSFYGDTGELFF
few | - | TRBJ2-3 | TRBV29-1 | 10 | TGCAGCGTGGGCCTAGATACGCAGTATTTT | CSVGLDTQYF
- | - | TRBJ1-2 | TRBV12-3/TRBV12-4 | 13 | TGTGCCAGCAGGATGGACGGGAACTATGGCTACACCTTC | CASRMDGNYGYTF
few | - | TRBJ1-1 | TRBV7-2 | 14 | TGTGCCAGCAGCAAAAGGAGCACGAACACTGAAGCTTTCTTT | CASSKRSTNTEAFF
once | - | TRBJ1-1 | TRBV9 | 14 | TGTGCCAGCAGCGTAGTGGAGAGTACGGGCGGAGCTTTCTTT | CASSVVESTGGAFF
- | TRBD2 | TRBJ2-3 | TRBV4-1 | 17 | TGCGCCAGCAGCCAAGATGATAAGCGGGAGGTGGCAGATACGCAGTATTTT | CASSQDDKREVADTQYF
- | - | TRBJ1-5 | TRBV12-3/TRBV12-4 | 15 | TGTGCCAGCAGTTTAGACTGGGCAGTGGGGCAGCCCCAGCATTTT | CASSLDWAVGQPQHF
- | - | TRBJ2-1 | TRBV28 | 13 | TGTGCCAGCAGACCCGGAATTGGCAATGAGCAGTTCTTC | CASRPGIGNEQFF
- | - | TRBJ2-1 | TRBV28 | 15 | TGTGCCAGCAGTCCCGGGACTGGAGAATACAATGAGCAGTTCTTC | CASSPGTGEYNEQFF
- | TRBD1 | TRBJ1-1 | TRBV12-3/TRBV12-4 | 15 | TGTGCCAGCGGCCCGATGGGACAGGGAAACACTGAAGCTTTCTTT | CASGPMGQGNTEAFF
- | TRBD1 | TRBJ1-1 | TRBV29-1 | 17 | TGCAGCGTTGCCGGGGACAGGCCGGCTGTCATGAACACTGAAGCTTTCTTT | CSVAGDRPAVMNTEAFF
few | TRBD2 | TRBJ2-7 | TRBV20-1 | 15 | TGCAGTGCCAAGAGCGCTAGCGGGAGAGGGAACGAGCAGTACTTC | CSAKSASGRGNEQYF
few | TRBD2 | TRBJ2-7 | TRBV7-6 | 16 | TGTGCCAGCAGCTATAGAATAGCGGGTACCTCCTACGAGCAGTACTTC | CASSYRIAGTSYEQYF
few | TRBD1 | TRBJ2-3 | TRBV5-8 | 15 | TGTGCCAGCAGCTCCGGGACAGGGGTGGTTCATACGCAGTATTTT | CASSSGTGVVHTQYF
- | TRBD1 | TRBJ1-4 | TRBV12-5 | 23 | TGTGCTAGTGGTTTGGTACCGACAGGGAGTTCCCTATCGGGGATGGATGCTAATGAAAAACTGTTTTTT | CASGLVPTGSSLSGMDANEKLFF
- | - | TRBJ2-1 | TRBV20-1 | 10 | TGCAGTGCGGGGGAGTACGAGCAGTTCTTC | CSAGEYEQFF
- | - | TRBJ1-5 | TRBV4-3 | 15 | TGCGCCAGCAGCCAAGATCGGGACACCAATCAGCCCCAGCATTTT | CASSQDRDTNQPQHF
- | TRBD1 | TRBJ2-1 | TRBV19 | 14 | TGTGCCAGTAGTATAGAGGACAGGTACAATGAGCAGTTCTTC | CASSIEDRYNEQFF
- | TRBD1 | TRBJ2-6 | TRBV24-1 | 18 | TGTGCCACCAGTGCCGGGGACAGTTTAGGTCCTGGGGCCAACGTCCTGACTTTC | CATSAGDSLGPGANVLTF
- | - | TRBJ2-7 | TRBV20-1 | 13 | TGCAGCACAGGTGGTGACAGGGACTTCGAGCAGTACTTC | CSTGGDRDFEQYF
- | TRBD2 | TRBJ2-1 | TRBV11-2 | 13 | TGTGCCGTACTAGCGGGAGGGCCCCATGAGCAGTTCTTC | CAVLAGGPHEQFF
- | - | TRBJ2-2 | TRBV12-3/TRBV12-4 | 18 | TGTGCCAACAACGATTATACAGGGGAGGGTCGAGAACCCGGGGAGCTGTTTTTT | CANNDYTGEGREPGELFF
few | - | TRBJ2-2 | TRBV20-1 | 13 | TGCAGTGCTAGCGGGATTAGGGCCGGGGAGCTGTTTTTT | CSASGIRAGELFF
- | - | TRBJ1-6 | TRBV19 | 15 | TGTGCCAGTAGTCTGCGGACCGAATATAATTCACCCCTCCACTTT | CASSLRTEYNSPLHF
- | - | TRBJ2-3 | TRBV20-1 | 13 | TGCAGTGCTAGAATCCCGGGACGGGGTACGCAGTATTTT | CSARIPGRGTQYF
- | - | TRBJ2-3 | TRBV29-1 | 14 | TGCAGTAACCGCCGGGCGACCAGCGCAGATACGCAGTATTTT | CSNRRATSADTQYF